The clone carrying this TCR beta chain was counted only a few times. Its matching antigen is unknown. These data are taken from a study of T-cell memory formation after mild COVID-19. General study points: Clones that contracted from day 15 to 85 had balanced CD4/CD8; later expanders were CD4+ biased.

The germline gives CDR1 LNHDA, CDR2 SQIVND (reference sequence). Trimming left V 1 base short and J 5 bases short, with 19 bases between. This CDR3 region has 17 residues. TCRdb fed the 5' RACE reads into MiXCR, producing one record per CDR3 protein. The table records tens of thousands of distinct CDR3 sequences, approximately 15% of them present only once. The receptor was isolated from a young man who had mild COVID-19 (a few samples of this study predate the infection). Cell type and time point are not known. The chain links TRBV19 to TRBJ2-3; possibly TRBD2 for D (6 bases). The sequencing input was PBMCs or a T cell subset sorted from them (not recorded which). The CDR3 spells CASSIGAGRLDGDTQYF. The CDR3 DNA is TGTGCCAGTAGTATAGGGGCGGGACGGCTGGATGGAGATACGCAGTATTTT. The full variable domain, completed using reference TRBV19 and TRBJ2-3, is DGGITQSPKYLFRKEGQNVTLSCEQNLNHDAMYWYRQDPGQGLRLIYYSQIVNDFQKGDIAEGYSVSREKKESFPLTVTSAQKNPTAFYLCASSIGAGRLDGDTQYFGPGTRLTVL.